This is a list of T cell receptor beta chains from one sample in a study of identical twins. One entry per CDR3 protein results from TCRdb running MiXCR on the 5' RACE reads. The sample records about 470,000 distinct CDR3 sequences, less than 25% being singletons. These data were also reused for a study on T cells expressing NK-cell markers.

The sequencing sample was made of CD4+ T cells sorted from blood. Source of these receptors: a woman younger than 35 in good health. The CDR3 runs from the conserved cysteine through the conserved F or W. A D gene is named only where the DNA matches it firmly. Size values are once, few and many counts, or a class for expanded clones, and some rows have none.

CDR3 length: 15; clone size: .; J gene: TRBJ2-7; V gene: TRBV5-1; D gene: TRBD2; CDR3 protein: CASSLAASGSAEQYF; CDR3 DNA: TGCGCCAGCAGCTTGGCGGCTAGCGGGAGCGCCGAGCAGTACTTC
CDR3 length: 12; clone size: .; J gene: TRBJ1-1; V gene: TRBV18; D gene: TRBD1; CDR3 protein: CASSFDRVEAFF; CDR3 DNA: TGTGCCAGCTCTTTCGACAGGGTAGAAGCTTTCTTT
CDR3 length: 15; clone size: .; J gene: TRBJ1-6; V gene: TRBV20-1; D gene: .; CDR3 protein: CSARDPRYTDSPLHF; CDR3 DNA: TGCAGTGCTAGAGATCCCAGGTACACAGACTCACCCCTCCACTTT
CDR3 length: 15; clone size: few; J gene: TRBJ2-7; V gene: TRBV5-1; D gene: .; CDR3 protein: CASSFNAGAVGEQYF; CDR3 DNA: TGCGCCAGCAGCTTCAACGCGGGGGCGGTGGGCGAGCAGTACTTC
CDR3 length: 15; clone size: .; J gene: TRBJ2-3; V gene: TRBV20-1; D gene: TRBD2; CDR3 protein: CSAGGLAGPTDTQYF; CDR3 DNA: TGCAGTGCTGGGGGACTAGCGGGGCCCACAGATACGCAGTATTTT
CDR3 length: 12; clone size: .; J gene: TRBJ2-7; V gene: TRBV12-3/TRBV12-4; D gene: TRBD1; CDR3 protein: CASSRQGRPRYF; CDR3 DNA: TGTGCCAGCAGTCGACAGGGGCGGCCGCGGTACTTC
CDR3 length: 10; clone size: .; J gene: TRBJ2-5; V gene: TRBV20-1; D gene: TRBD2; CDR3 protein: CSAGRESQYF; CDR3 DNA: TGCAGTGCCGGGCGGGAGTCCCAGTACTTC
CDR3 length: 12; clone size: .; J gene: TRBJ2-2; V gene: TRBV19; D gene: .; CDR3 protein: CASTVSTGELFF; CDR3 DNA: TGTGCCAGTACCGTATCTACCGGGGAGCTGTTTTTT
CDR3 length: 15; clone size: .; J gene: TRBJ2-5; V gene: TRBV20-1; D gene: TRBD1; CDR3 protein: CSAPGTGYSQETQYF; CDR3 DNA: TGCAGTGCACCCGGGACAGGTTACTCCCAAGAGACCCAGTACTTC
CDR3 length: 15; clone size: .; J gene: TRBJ2-1; V gene: TRBV20-1; D gene: TRBD2; CDR3 protein: CSAPRGGGEFNEQFF; CDR3 DNA: TGCAGTGCACCACGGGGCGGGGGGGAGTTCAATGAGCAGTTCTTC